The clone carrying this TCR beta chain has only one observation. Antigen: not known. This entry is derived from a study of Ad26.COV2.S vaccination and SARS-CoV-2 variants. At the level of the study: Donor was one of the participants in the Ad26.COV2.S arm of the COV1001 trial.

The study's findings and limits: Marked by substantial breadth, spike-specific CD8+ and CD4+ T cell responses were reportedly seen after vaccination.

Germline assignment: CDR1 KGHSH and CDR2 LQKENI. Trimming cost V 2 bases and J 1 base, with 5 bases left between them. CDR3 length equals 13 residues. The table came from immunoSEQ multiplex PCR; TCRdb's copy has only in-frame clones and leaves some out. The sample has 250,000 to 300,000 clones, over 75% seen once. Noted treatment: some 20 received Ad26.COV2.S at low or high dose, single or two shots; roughly 5 received placebo; per-sample allocation not given. At day 63 after the first vaccine or placebo injection, samples were drawn. An Ad26 vector that expressed Wuhan-strain SARS-CoV-2 spike constituted the vaccine.

This receptor was taken from a person aged 18-60 years who received the Ad26.COV2.S COVID-19 vaccine or a placebo. The chain uses TRBV18 and TRBJ1-1; the D is unclear. The sample here was peripheral blood, taken in a trial of Ad26.COV2.S vaccine versus placebo. Here the CDR3 DNA reads TGTGCCAGCTCACCAATGAGGAACACTGAAGCTTTCTTT. Residues: CASSPMRNTEAFF.